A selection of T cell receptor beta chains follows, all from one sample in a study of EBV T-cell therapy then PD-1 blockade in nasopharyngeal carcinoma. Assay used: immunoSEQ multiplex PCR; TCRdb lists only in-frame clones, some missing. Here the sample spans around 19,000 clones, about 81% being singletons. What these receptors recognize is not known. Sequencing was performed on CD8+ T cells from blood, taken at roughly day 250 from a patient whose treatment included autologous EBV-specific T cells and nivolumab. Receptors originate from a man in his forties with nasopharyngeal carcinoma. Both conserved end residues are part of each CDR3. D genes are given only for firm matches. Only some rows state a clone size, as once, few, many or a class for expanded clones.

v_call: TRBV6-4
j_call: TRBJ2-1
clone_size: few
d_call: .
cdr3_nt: TGTGCCAGCAGTGAAGGGGAGGTCAATGAGCAGTTCTTC
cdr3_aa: CASSEGEVNEQFF

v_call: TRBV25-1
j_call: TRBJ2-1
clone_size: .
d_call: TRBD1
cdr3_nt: TGTGCCAGCAGTGACCTCAGGACAGGGGGCAATGAGCAGTTCTTC
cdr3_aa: CASSDLRTGGNEQFF

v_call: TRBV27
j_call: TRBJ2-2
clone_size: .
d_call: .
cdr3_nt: TGTGCCAGCAGCCCCCGGGGGGGGGAGCTGTTTTTT
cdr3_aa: CASSPRGGELFF

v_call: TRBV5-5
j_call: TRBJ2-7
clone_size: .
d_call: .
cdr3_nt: TGTGCCAGCAGCTGGGGTTTTGTCGGCGGCTCCTACGAGCAGTACTTC
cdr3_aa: CASSWGFVGGSYEQYF

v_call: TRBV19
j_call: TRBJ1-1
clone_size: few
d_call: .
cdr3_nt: TGTGCCAGTAGTATAAATCGTGGAGGGCCGAGTTCTGAAGCTTTCTTT
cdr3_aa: CASSINRGGPSSEAFF

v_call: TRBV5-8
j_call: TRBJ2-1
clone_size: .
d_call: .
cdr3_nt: TGTGCCAGCAGCTTCGATGACCTTGGTAGGGGGGGTGGCTACAATGAGCAGTTCTTC
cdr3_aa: CASSFDDLGRGGGYNEQFF

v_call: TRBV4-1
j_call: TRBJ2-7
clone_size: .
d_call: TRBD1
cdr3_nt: TGCGCCAGCATGTACCGGGACAGGGGCACCTACGAGCAGTACTTC
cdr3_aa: CASMYRDRGTYEQYF

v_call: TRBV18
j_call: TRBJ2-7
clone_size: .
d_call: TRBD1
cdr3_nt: TGTGCCAGCTCACCTCGGCCGGGACAGGAATCCTACGAGCAGTACTTC
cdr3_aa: CASSPRPGQESYEQYF

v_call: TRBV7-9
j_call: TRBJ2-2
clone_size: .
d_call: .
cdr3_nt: TGTGCCAGCAGCCCCCTAGGTAGCGGGGAGCTGTTTTTT
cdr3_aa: CASSPLGSGELFF

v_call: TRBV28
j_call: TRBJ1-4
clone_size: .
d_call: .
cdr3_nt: TGTGCCAGCGCCCTTGAATTTTTAGGGGGGCTCGATGAAAAACTGTTTTTT
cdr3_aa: CASALEFLGGLDEKLFF

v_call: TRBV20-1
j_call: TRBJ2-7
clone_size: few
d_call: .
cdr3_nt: TGCAGTGCCGGGGGGCGATACGAGCAGTACTTC
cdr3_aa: CSAGGRYEQYF

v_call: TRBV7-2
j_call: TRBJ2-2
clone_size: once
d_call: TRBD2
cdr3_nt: TGTGCCAGCAGCTTAGCTGCGGGGACTAGCGGGGGCCTCCGGGAGCTGTTTTTT
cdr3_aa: CASSLAAGTSGGLRELFF

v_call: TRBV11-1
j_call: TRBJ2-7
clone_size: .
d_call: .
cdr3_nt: TGTGCCAGCAGCCCTGGACGGGGTTCTGCCGAGCAGTACTTC
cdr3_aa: CASSPGRGSAEQYF

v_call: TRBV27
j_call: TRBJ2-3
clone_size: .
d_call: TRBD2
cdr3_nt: TGTGCCAGCAGTTTCCGTCTAGCGGCTAGCACAGATACGCAGTATTTT
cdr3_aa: CASSFRLAASTDTQYF

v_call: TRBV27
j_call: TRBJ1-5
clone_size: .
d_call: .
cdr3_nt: TGTGCCAGCAGTTTAATGCGCAATCAGCCCCAGCATTTT
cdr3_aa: CASSLMRNQPQHF

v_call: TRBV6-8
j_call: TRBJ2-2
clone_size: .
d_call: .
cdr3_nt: TGTGCCAGCAGTCCGGGACATCCAAACACCGGGGAGCTGTTTTTT
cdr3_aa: CASSPGHPNTGELFF

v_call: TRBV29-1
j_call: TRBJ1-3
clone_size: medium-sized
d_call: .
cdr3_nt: TGCAGCGCCGCAGGGCTTGGAAACACCATATATTTT
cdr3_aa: CSAAGLGNTIYF

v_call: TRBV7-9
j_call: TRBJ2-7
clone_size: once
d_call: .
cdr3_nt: TGTGCCAGCAGCTTAGTGGGCAGATATTACGAGCAGTACTTC
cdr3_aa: CASSLVGRYYEQYF

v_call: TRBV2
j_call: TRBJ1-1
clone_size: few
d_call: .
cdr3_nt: TGTGCCAGCAGTGTCGGGGAGGCTTTCTTT
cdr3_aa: CASSVGEAFF

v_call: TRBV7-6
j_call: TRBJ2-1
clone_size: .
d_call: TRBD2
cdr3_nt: TGTGCCAGCAGCTTACGAAGCGGGGGGATTCAATACAATGAGCAGTTCTTC
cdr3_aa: CASSLRSGGIQYNEQFF

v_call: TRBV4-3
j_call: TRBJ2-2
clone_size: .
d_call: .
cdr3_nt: TGCGCCAGCAGCCAAGAAGCGTCAGTTCTCCGATACACCGGGGAGCTGTTTTTT
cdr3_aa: CASSQEASVLRYTGELFF

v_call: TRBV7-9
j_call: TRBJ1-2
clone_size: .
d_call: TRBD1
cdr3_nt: TGTGCCAGCAGCGCCCGGACAGGGCACGGAGGCTACACCTTC
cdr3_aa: CASSARTGHGGYTF

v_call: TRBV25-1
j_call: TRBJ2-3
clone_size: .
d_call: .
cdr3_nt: TGTGCCAGCACCTATGGGGATACGCAGTATTTT
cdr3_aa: CASTYGDTQYF

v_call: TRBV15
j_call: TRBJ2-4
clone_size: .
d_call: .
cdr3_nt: TGTGCCACCAGCAGAGCGGGCAGTATAGCCAAAAACATTCAGTACTTC
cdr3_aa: CATSRAGSIAKNIQYF

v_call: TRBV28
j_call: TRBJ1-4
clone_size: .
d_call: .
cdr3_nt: TGTGCCAGCAGTTTAAGTCCAACTAATGAAAAACTGTTTTTT
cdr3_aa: CASSLSPTNEKLFF

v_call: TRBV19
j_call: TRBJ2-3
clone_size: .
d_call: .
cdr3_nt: TGTGCCAGTAGTTCGTTAGACACAGATACGCAGTATTTT
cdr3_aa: CASSSLDTDTQYF

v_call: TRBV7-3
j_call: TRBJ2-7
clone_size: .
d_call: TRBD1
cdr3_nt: TGTGCCAGCAGCTTAAACGGCAGGGGGTTTATGTACGAGCAGTACTTC
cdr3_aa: CASSLNGRGFMYEQYF

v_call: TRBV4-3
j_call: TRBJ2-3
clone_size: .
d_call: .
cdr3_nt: TGCGCCAGCAGCCAAGCCAGCGGGCCGAGCACAGATACGCAGTATTTT
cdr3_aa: CASSQASGPSTDTQYF

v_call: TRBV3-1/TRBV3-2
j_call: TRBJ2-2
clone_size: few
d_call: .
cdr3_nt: TGTGCCAGCAGCATACCTGGGGACGGAACCACCGGGGAGCTGTTTTTT
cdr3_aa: CASSIPGDGTTGELFF

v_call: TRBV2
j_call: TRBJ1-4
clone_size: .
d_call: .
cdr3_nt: TGTGCCAGCAGTTCCCCCGGTGGTAATGAAAAACTGTTTTTT
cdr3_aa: CASSSPGGNEKLFF

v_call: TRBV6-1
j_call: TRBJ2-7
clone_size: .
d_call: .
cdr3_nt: TGTGCCAGCAGTGATCGAACAGGGATCGGGTACGAGCAGTACTTC
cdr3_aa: CASSDRTGIGYEQYF

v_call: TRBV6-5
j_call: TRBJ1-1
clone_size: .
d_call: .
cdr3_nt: TGTGCCAGCAGTTACTCCCAGGGGCCCACTGAAGCTTTCTTT
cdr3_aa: CASSYSQGPTEAFF

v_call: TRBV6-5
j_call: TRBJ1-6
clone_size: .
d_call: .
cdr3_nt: TGTGCCAGCAGACTGGGGGCGGGATTTTCACCCCTCCACTTT
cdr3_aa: CASRLGAGFSPLHF

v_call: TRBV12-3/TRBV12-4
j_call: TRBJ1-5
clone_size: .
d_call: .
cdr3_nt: TGTGCCAGCAGTTTTTCGGTGGAGCCCCAGCATTTT
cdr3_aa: CASSFSVEPQHF

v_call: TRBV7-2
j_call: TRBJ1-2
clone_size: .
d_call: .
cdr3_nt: TGTGCCAGCAGCTTAGCGCTTAGGGCTGGCTACACCTTC
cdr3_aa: CASSLALRAGYTF

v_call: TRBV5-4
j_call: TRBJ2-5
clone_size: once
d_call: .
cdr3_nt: TGTGCCAGCAGCTTCCGTACCGCTCAAGAGACCCAGTACTTC
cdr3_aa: CASSFRTAQETQYF

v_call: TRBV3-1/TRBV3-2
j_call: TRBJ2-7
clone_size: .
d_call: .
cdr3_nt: TGTGCCAGCAGCCGGTCGGCCTACGAGCAGTACTTC
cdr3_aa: CASSRSAYEQYF

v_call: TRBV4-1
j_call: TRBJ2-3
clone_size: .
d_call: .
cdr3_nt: TGCGCCAGCAGCCAAGATTGGAGGGGAACAGATACGCAGTATTTT
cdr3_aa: CASSQDWRGTDTQYF

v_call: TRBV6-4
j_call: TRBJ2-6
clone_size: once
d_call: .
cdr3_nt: TGTGCCAGCAGTGATAGTGGGGCCAACGTCCTGACTTTC
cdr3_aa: CASSDSGANVLTF

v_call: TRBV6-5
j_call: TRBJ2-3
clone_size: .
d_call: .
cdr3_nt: TGTGCCAGCAGCCCCGAGATTAAACAGACAGATACGCAGTATTTT
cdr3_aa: CASSPEIKQTDTQYF

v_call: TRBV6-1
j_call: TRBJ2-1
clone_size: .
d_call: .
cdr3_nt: TGTGCCAGCAGTGAAAGGAGACAGGTAAACTACAATGAGCAGTTCTTC
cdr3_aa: CASSERRQVNYNEQFF

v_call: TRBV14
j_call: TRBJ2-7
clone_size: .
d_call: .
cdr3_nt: TGTGCCAGCAGCCAGAGGACGGCTTCCTACGAGCAGTACTTC
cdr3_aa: CASSQRTASYEQYF

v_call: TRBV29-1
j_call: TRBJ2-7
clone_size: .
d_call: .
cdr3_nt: TGCAGCGTTGAGGGGCGGCGGGGAAGCTCCTACGAGCAGTACTTC
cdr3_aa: CSVEGRRGSSYEQYF

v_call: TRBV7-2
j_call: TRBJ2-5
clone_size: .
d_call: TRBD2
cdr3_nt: TGTGCCAGCAGCTTTAGGCTAGCGGGGCTGGAGACCCAGTACTTC
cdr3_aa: CASSFRLAGLETQYF

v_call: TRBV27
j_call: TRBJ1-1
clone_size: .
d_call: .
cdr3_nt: TGTGCCAGCAAAGTAGGGAACACTGAAGCTTTCTTT
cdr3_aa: CASKVGNTEAFF

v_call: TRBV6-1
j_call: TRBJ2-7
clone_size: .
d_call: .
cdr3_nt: TGTGCCAGCAGTGAATCCTCCTACGAGCAGTACTTC
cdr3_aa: CASSESSYEQYF

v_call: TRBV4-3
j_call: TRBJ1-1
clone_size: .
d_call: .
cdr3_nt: TGCGCCAGCAACCCGGGCTGGGGCACTGAAGCTTTCTTT
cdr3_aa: CASNPGWGTEAFF